The next 14 T cell receptor beta chains were all read from a single sample in a study of shared clonotypes between healthy human individuals. Naive CD8 cells, CD45RO-negative and positively selected for CCR7, excluded terminally differentiated effector memory CD45RA+ cells. Method: immunoSEQ multiplex PCR; TCRdb's copy keeps in-frame clones and lacks some. The data contain roughly 590,000 clones, around 95% of them singletons. Material: naive CD8+ T cells sorted from blood. The source of these receptors is a woman aged 25 to 39 in good health.

For the CDR3, the DNA is TGTGCCTGGAGTCTAGATTACGAGCAGTACTTC. It translates to CAWSLDYEQYF. The chain employs TRBV30 and TRBJ2-7; D remains unclear. The CDR3 has 11 residues. V was shortened by 2 bases and J by 4 bases, with 6 bases between the two germline ends. From germline, CDR1 is GTSNPN and CDR2 SVGIG (reference sequence).

This clone has a handful of counts. The rearrangement joins TRBV28 to TRBJ2-7; no clear D. Germline V lookup: CDR1 MDHEN, CDR2 SYDVKM. Trimming shortened V by 8 bases and J by 5 bases, and 4 bases separated the two germline ends. CDR3 length equals 9 residues. CDR3 protein: CASGDEQYF. CDR3 bases: TGTGCCAGCGGTGACGAGCAGTACTTC.

The chain employs TRBV27 and TRBJ2-3, with TRBD2 matching over 8 bases. This CDR3 contains 14 residues. V lost 3 bases, J lost 4 bases, and 3 bases stayed unmatched. The V gene's germline CDR1 is MNHEY and CDR2 SMNVEV (reference sequence). CDR3 region: CASSFAGGADTQYF. The DNA for the CDR3 is TGTGCCAGCAGTTTTGCGGGAGGTGCAGATACGCAGTATTTT.

The rearrangement joins TRBV25-1 to TRBJ1-2, with unresolved D. The CDR3 is made up of 12 amino acids. The V gene's germline CDR1 is MGHDK and CDR2 SYGVNS. The germline V and J ends were trimmed by 10 bases and 5 bases, with 14 bases remaining between them. The CDR3 DNA is TGTGCCACCTACCTAACCGGGTATGGCTACACCTTC. Amino acids: CATYLTGYGYTF.

This chain connects TRBV28 to TRBJ1-5; D gene ambiguous. The CDR3 sequence is 16 residues long. Germline loops: CDR1 MDHEN, CDR2 SYDVKM. Trimming removed 1 base at V and 5 bases at J, with 15 bases between. The CDR3 is CASSLFRGGQYQPQHF. In DNA, the CDR3 is TGTGCCAGCAGTTTATTTCGTGGCGGGCAGTATCAGCCCCAGCATTTT.

In DNA, the CDR3 is TGCAGCGTTGAAGACTGGCAGGGTCCCACAGATACGCAGTATTTT. It specifies CSVEDWQGPTDTQYF. V and J are TRBV29-1 and TRBJ2-3; possible D gene TRBD1, 5 bases. Trimming stripped 0 bases from V and 2 bases from J, with 12 bases between. The CDR3 length is 15 residues. In germline, CDR1 is SQVTM, CDR2 ANQGSEA.

This chain joins TRBV5-4 and TRBJ2-1; no reliable D call. The V gene's germline CDR1 is SGHNT and CDR2 YYREEE (reference sequence). V shed 3 bases and J shed 2 bases, with 9 bases lying between them. CDR3 length equals 14 residues. The CDR3 here is CASSYGEAYNEQFF. The CDR3 nucleotides are TGTGCCAGCAGCTATGGAGAGGCCTACAATGAGCAGTTCTTC.

The gene calls are TRBV5-6 and TRBJ1-2; TRBD1 aligns across 12 bases. V was clipped by 4 bases and J by 7 bases; unmatched bases: 8. The CDR3 extends over 15 amino acids. Germline V gene lookup returns CDR1 SGHDT and CDR2 YYEEEE. The CDR3 coding sequence is TGTGCCAGCAGCACCACCGGGACAGGGGGCGGTGGCTACACCTTC. The encoded protein is CASSTTGTGGGGYTF.

The V gene is TRBV11-2, the J gene TRBJ2-7; the match to TRBD2 covers 9 bases. Looked up from germline, CDR1 is SGHAT and CDR2 is FQNNGV. This CDR3 region has 15 residues. V lost 1 base, J lost 5 bases, and 6 bases stayed unmatched. CDR3 sequence reads: CASSLVVAGVHEQYF. CDR3 DNA: TGTGCCAGCAGCTTAGTAGTAGCGGGAGTGCACGAGCAGTACTTC. Looking up the rest from reference TRBV11-2 and TRBJ2-7 gives the full variable domain: EAGVAQSPRYKIIEKRQSVAFWCNPISGHATLYWYQQILGQGPKLLIQFQNNGVVDDSQLPKDRFSAERLKGVDSTLKIQPAKLEDSAVYLCASSLVVAGVHEQYFGPGTRLTVT.

The rearrangement uses TRBV30 and TRBJ1-5; no clear D. CDR3 length: 13 residues. Germline CDR1 reads GTSNPN; CDR2 reads SVGIG (reference sequence). The V and J ends lost 3 bases and 11 bases respectively, with 17 bases between them. This CDR3 reads CAWSGRGLLSQHF. The CDR3 DNA reads TGTGCCTGGAGCGGGAGAGGCCTCTTGTCCCAGCATTTT.

J is TRBJ1-1 and V is TRBV5-4; tentative D call: TRBD1 (6 bases). Germline V CDR1 and CDR2: SGHNT, YYREEE (reference sequence). There are 13 residues in the CDR3. Deletions cut 7 bases from V and 4 bases from J, with 14 bases between. This CDR3 reads CASGPGGSTEAFF. The CDR3 region has the DNA TGTGCCAGCGGTCCCGGGGGCAGCACTGAAGCTTTCTTT.

Here the CDR3 reads CASSEIPGETQYF. Here the CDR3 DNA reads TGCGCCAGCAGTGAGATTCCCGGGGAGACCCAGTACTTC. The rearrangement joins TRBV10-2 to TRBJ2-5; no reliable D call. The CDR3 is 13 amino acids. Trimming removed 2 bases at V and 5 bases at J, with 9 bases between. Per the germline V gene, CDR1 is WSHSY and CDR2 is SAAADI.

This clone came up a few times. The rearrangement links TRBV4-1 to TRBJ1-2; no clear D gene. From germline, CDR1 is MGHRA and CDR2 YSYEKL. Trimming took off 1 base at V and 3 bases at J, with 12 bases between the two ends. There are 15 residues in the CDR3. The DNA for the CDR3 is TGCGCCAGCAGCCAAGTGGCGGGGTCAGACTATGGCTACACCTTC. This encodes CASSQVAGSDYGYTF.

V is TRBV5-5 and J is TRBJ2-1; D gene unclear. The germline CDR1 and CDR2 sequences are SGHKS and YYEKEE (reference sequence). The CDR3 runs 14 residues. Trimming shortened V by 0 bases and J by 9 bases, and 13 bases separated the two germline ends. The chain's CDR3 is CASSLEHWEIEQFF. In DNA form, the CDR3 reads TGTGCCAGCAGCTTGGAACATTGGGAAATTGAGCAGTTCTTC.